In its sample, the clone carrying this TCR beta chain is medium-sized. Antigen unknown. The entry originates in a study of cytomegalovirus exposure and HLA in healthy donors. Findings of the study overall: As was reported, the HLA-A and HLA-B alleles of most subjects were accurately predicted from TCR beta sequences. As a later analysis revealed, the rate of TCR association differed by HLA locus, with DRB1 most and HLA-C fewest. Being indistinguishable, some V segments were excluded, TRBV6-2 and TRBV6-3 among them. Many donors carried some public TCRs, although rarity characterized most TCR sequences.

The PCR used 60 Vbeta and 13 Jbeta primers. The protocol was immunoSEQ multiplex PCR, while the TCRdb copy is restricted to in-frame clones and leaves out a portion. The data show 85,000 to 90,000 clones, around 76% seen once. The CDR3 consists of 14 residues. Germline V gene lookup returns CDR1 MNHNY and CDR2 SVGAGI (reference sequence). The V end lost 0 bases, the J end lost 5 bases, and 11 bases lay between the germline ends. Sequenced sample: PBMCs. This sequence originates from a man younger than 40 in good health and CMV-seropositive. J is TRBJ2-7 and V is TRBV6-6, with a tentative D call TRBD2 (6 bases). Here the CDR3 reads CASSYSETSNEQYF. In DNA form, the CDR3 reads TGTGCCAGCAGTTACTCAGAGACTAGTAACGAGCAGTACTTC.